A selection of T cell receptor beta chains follows, all from one sample in a study of blood T cell repertoires in COVID-19. Repertoires were generated with immunoSEQ multiplex PCR, while TCRdb's copy carries only in-frame clones and drops some. The sample comprises about 34,000 clones, roughly 87% of which are singletons, and approximately 19% rests with the top ten. Sequenced material: peripheral blood. These receptor sequences come from a man at least 80 years old with acute or convalescent COVID-19. CDR3s include the opening cysteine and the closing phenylalanine or tryptophan. D genes are given only for firm matches. Expanded clones are given a class, and other clones once, few, many or no size at all.

j_call cdr3_length clone_size d_call v_call cdr3_aa cdr3_nt
TRBJ1-1 16 once TRBD1 TRBV4-2 CASSPATGNANTEAFF TGTGCCAGCAGCCCCGCGACAGGGAACGCGAACACTGAAGCTTTCTTT
TRBJ1-2 13 . TRBD1 TRBV6-5 CASSYLRGDLHTF TGTGCCAGCAGTTACCTCAGGGGGGACCTTCACACCTTC
TRBJ2-7 16 few TRBD1 TRBV28 CASSRPGTGVTYEQYF TGTGCCAGCAGCCGTCCCGGGACAGGGGTTACCTACGAGCAGTACTTC
TRBJ2-7 14 . . TRBV7-9 CASSSTRDNYEQYF TGTGCCAGCAGCTCGACCCGGGACAACTACGAGCAGTACTTC
TRBJ2-5 13 once TRBD2 TRBV12-3/TRBV12-4 CASSPGRGETQYF TGTGCCAGCAGTCCCGGGAGGGGAGAGACCCAGTACTTC
TRBJ2-7 14 . . TRBV18 CASSPRDNSYEQYF TGTGCCAGCTCACCACGGGACAACTCCTACGAGCAGTACTTC
TRBJ1-2 13 few TRBD1 TRBV12-3/TRBV12-4 CASGGQGRDGYTF TGTGCCAGCGGGGGACAGGGGCGCGATGGCTACACCTTC
TRBJ1-1 15 . TRBD1 TRBV28 CASSYQTGGPSPAFF TGTGCCAGCAGTTACCAGACAGGGGGCCCGAGCCCAGCTTTCTTT
TRBJ1-2 14 . . TRBV15 CATSKDSGWYGYTF TGTGCCACCAGCAAAGATTCGGGATGGTATGGCTACACCTTC
TRBJ2-7 13 . . TRBV3-1/TRBV3-2 CASSQVSAYEQYF TGTGCCAGCAGCCAAGTGAGCGCCTACGAGCAGTACTTC